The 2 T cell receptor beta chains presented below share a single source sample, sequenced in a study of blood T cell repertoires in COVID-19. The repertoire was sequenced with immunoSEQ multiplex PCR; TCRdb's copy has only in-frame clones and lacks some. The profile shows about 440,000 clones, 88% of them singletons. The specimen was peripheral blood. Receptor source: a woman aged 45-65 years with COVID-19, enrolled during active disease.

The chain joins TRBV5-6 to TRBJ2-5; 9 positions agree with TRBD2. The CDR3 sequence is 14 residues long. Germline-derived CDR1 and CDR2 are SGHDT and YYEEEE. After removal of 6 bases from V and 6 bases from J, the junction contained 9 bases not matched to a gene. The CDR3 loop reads CASKRGGGAKTQYF. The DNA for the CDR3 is TGTGCCAGCAAGCGCGGCGGGGGGGCAAAGACCCAGTACTTC.

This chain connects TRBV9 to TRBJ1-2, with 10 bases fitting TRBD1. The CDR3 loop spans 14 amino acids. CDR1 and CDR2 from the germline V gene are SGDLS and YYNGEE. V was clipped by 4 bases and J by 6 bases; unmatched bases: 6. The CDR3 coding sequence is TGTGCCAGCAGCCCCCGACAGGGGGCGGATGGCTACACCTTC. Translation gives CASSPRQGADGYTF. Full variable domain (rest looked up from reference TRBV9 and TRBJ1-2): DSGVTQTPKHLITATGQRVTLRCSPRSGDLSVYWYQQSLDQGLQFLIQYYNGEERAKGNILERFSAQQFPDLHSELNLSSLELGDSALYFCASSPRQGADGYTFGSGTRLTVV.